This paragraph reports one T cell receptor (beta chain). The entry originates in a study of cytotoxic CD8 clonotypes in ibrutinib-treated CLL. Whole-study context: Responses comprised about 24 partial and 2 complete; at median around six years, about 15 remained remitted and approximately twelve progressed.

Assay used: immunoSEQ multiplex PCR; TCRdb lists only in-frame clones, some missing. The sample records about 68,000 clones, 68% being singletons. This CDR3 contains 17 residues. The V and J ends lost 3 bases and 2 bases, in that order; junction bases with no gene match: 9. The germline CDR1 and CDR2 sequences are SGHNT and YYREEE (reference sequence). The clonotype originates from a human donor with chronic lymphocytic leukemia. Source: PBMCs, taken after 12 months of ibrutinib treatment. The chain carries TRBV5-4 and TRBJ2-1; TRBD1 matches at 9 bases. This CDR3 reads CASSYKQGAIPYNEQFF. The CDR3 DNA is TGTGCCAGCAGCTATAAACAGGGGGCGATTCCCTACAATGAGCAGTTCTTC.